This T cell receptor beta chain was recovered during a study of beta chain features in type 1 diabetes. Study results and limitations: TCRB repertoires of naive, central memory and Treg cells appeared more similar among patients than among healthy donors. Whether HLA type influences TCRB rearrangement remained unresolved here.

Germline V gene data show CDR1 as LGHNA and CDR2 as YNFKEQ. The germline V and J ends were trimmed by 0 bases and 4 bases, with 6 bases remaining between them. This CDR3 is built from 13 residues. All of the isolated RNA was reverse transcribed, so expressed TCRB transcripts were sequenced. Assay: immunoSEQ multiplex PCR; the TCRdb copy retains only in-frame clones and omits some. The sample carries 850,000 to 900,000 clones, under 20% recorded once. Donors contributed one heparinised blood draw apiece, averaging roughly 100 mL. This clone came up a few times. Its antigen is unidentified. This TCR derives from a woman aged 18-29 years in good health. Material: naive CD4+ T cells from blood. This sequence joins TRBV4-2 and TRBJ1-1; no clear D gene. The CDR3 region is CASSQDSFTEAFF. Here the CDR3 DNA reads TGTGCCAGCAGCCAAGACAGTTTCACTGAAGCTTTCTTT.